This is a list of T cell receptor beta chains from one sample in a study of siplizumab effects on memory and regulatory T cells. Libraries were prepared by immunoSEQ multiplex PCR; TCRdb keeps only in-frame clonotypes and omits some of them. The data contain more than 70,000 clones, around 93% of them seen just once; the ten biggest clones take up under 20%. The sequenced sample consisted of CD8+ T cells sorted from blood. These receptors were collected from a human donor in good health. CDR3s include the opening cysteine and the closing phenylalanine or tryptophan. The order of the fields is V gene, J gene, CDR3 protein.

V: TRBV25-1; J: TRBJ2-5; CDR3: CASSESESQETQYF
V: TRBV6-5; J: TRBJ2-5; CDR3: CASSTGLVSYF
V: TRBV5-8; J: TRBJ2-7; CDR3: CASSLVGTRVEQYF
V: TRBV5-6; J: TRBJ2-7; CDR3: CASSLAARAYEQYF
V: TRBV29-1; J: TRBJ2-7; CDR3: CSVYQDRGLGEQYF
V: TRBV19; J: TRBJ2-1; CDR3: CASSIAGGDNEQFF
V: TRBV19; J: TRBJ2-2; CDR3: CASSISPGELFF
V: TRBV20-1; J: TRBJ2-7; CDR3: CSARGGEQYF
V: TRBV10-1; J: TRBJ1-1; CDR3: CASSAGGMNTEAFF
V: TRBV19; J: TRBJ2-7; CDR3: CASSIFSGQRTYEQYF
V: TRBV6-5; J: TRBJ1-6; CDR3: CASSYSGDSPLHF
V: TRBV6-4; J: TRBJ2-1; CDR3: CASSGKTYNEQFF
V: TRBV29-1; J: TRBJ2-4; CDR3: CSSRAKNIQYF
V: TRBV9; J: TRBJ1-1; CDR3: CASSVVVGDTEAFF
V: TRBV9; J: TRBJ2-3; CDR3: CASSTQRERGSSETQYF
V: TRBV13; J: TRBJ2-7; CDR3: CASSPSGVRYEQYF
V: TRBV11-3; J: TRBJ2-7; CDR3: CASSLGGGTYEQYF
V: TRBV9; J: TRBJ1-3; CDR3: CASSPRTRDTIYF
V: TRBV19; J: TRBJ1-1; CDR3: CASSKGANTEAFF
V: TRBV6-1; J: TRBJ1-1; CDR3: CASSEVAGGNTEAFF
V: TRBV7-3; J: TRBJ1-3; CDR3: CASSLGGGYGNTIYF
V: TRBV19; J: TRBJ1-2; CDR3: CASSTGTGYGYTF
V: TRBV5-4; J: TRBJ1-4; CDR3: CASSLGQGREKLFF
V: TRBV29-1; J: TRBJ1-1; CDR3: CRDNTEAFF
V: TRBV6-5; J: TRBJ1-2; CDR3: CASSYSEGQGDYTF
V: TRBV5-1; J: TRBJ1-2; CDR3: CASTRDRAYGYTF
V: TRBV7-6; J: TRBJ2-3; CDR3: CASSPGQGGTDTQYF
V: TRBV9; J: TRBJ2-3; CDR3: CASSTGLAGVTDTQYF
V: TRBV7-8; J: TRBJ1-1; CDR3: CASSPKTGLGNTEAFF
V: TRBV9; J: TRBJ2-2; CDR3: CASSVPRPGELFF
V: TRBV19; J: TRBJ1-1; CDR3: CASAGGPNTEAFF
V: TRBV6-1; J: TRBJ1-1; CDR3: CASRGVRANTEAFF
V: TRBV7-9; J: TRBJ2-7; CDR3: CASSYPVSEQYF
V: TRBV2; J: TRBJ2-5; CDR3: CASRPIGTRDYGTQYF
V: TRBV7-9; J: TRBJ1-5; CDR3: CASSLTGGYQPQHF
V: TRBV25-1; J: TRBJ2-7; CDR3: CASSEPRDGSYEQYF
V: TRBV30; J: TRBJ2-7; CDR3: CAWSDSGYEQYF
V: TRBV2; J: TRBJ2-1; CDR3: CARVRDSYNEQFF
V: TRBV12-5; J: TRBJ1-1; CDR3: CASGLTGGEAFF
V: TRBV28; J: TRBJ2-6; CDR3: CASSEQSGANVLTF
V: TRBV19; J: TRBJ2-3; CDR3: CASSILAGETDTQYF
V: TRBV4-1; J: TRBJ2-7; CDR3: CASSQGGSGRTWISYEQYF
V: TRBV9; J: TRBJ2-7; CDR3: CASSIGNPGSVRYEQYF
V: TRBV2; J: TRBJ2-3; CDR3: CASSLRAQRDTQYF
V: TRBV27; J: TRBJ2-5; CDR3: CASSVQGAGETQYF
V: TRBV5-5; J: TRBJ1-2; CDR3: CASSLGPLDEGYTF
V: TRBV23-1; J: TRBJ2-7; CDR3: CASRDTYEQYF
V: TRBV5-6; J: TRBJ2-3; CDR3: CASSTTKGPSTDTQYF
V: TRBV7-3; J: TRBJ2-5; CDR3: CASSPHLGPQETQYF
V: TRBV13; J: TRBJ2-3; CDR3: CASSPRGTSDTDTQYF
V: TRBV6-6; J: TRBJ1-5; CDR3: CASGAGGVNQPQHF
V: TRBV19; J: TRBJ2-7; CDR3: CASSIDLGYEQYF
V: TRBV27; J: TRBJ2-3; CDR3: CASRPQGSDTQYF
V: TRBV21-1; J: TRBJ2-7; CDR3: CASSKELAGGYYEQYF
V: TRBV23-1; J: TRBJ1-2; CDR3: CASSQWGRPKILDGYTF
V: TRBV19; J: TRBJ2-7; CDR3: CASSILGDEQYF
V: TRBV6-1; J: TRBJ2-1; CDR3: CASSERSGDGQFF
V: TRBV7-9; J: TRBJ2-1; CDR3: CASSLSGEQFF
V: TRBV6-5; J: TRBJ1-1; CDR3: CASRGQGQSTEAFF